This note documents a single TCR beta chain sequence. Its antigen is not known. A much bigger clone sits one base away, suggesting this may be a read error. TCRdb used MiXCR to reprocess the 5' RACE reads, holding one entry per CDR3 protein. The sample shows 200,000 to 250,000 distinct CDR3 sequences, roughly a tenth of them seen only once. This entry comes from a study of CD8 T cells in ankylosing spondylitis. Study-level findings and limits: There was a TCR beta motif, made of 7 to 9 highly homologous variants, that appeared characteristic of ankylosing spondylitis blood.

This CDR3 comprises 11 residues. CDR1 SQVTM and CDR2 ANQGSEA come from the germline V gene. Trimming pared 6 bases from V and 4 bases from J, leaving 8 bases between. The specimen was blood, either unsorted or a sorted T cell fraction (not recorded which). The V gene is TRBV29-1, the J gene TRBJ2-3, with a possible D match to TRBD2 (5 bases). This sequence originates from a male donor with ankylosing spondylitis or in good health (not recorded which). The CDR3 nucleotides read TGCAGCGTGGAACTAGCAGATACGCAGTATTTT. Translating it yields CSVELADTQYF.